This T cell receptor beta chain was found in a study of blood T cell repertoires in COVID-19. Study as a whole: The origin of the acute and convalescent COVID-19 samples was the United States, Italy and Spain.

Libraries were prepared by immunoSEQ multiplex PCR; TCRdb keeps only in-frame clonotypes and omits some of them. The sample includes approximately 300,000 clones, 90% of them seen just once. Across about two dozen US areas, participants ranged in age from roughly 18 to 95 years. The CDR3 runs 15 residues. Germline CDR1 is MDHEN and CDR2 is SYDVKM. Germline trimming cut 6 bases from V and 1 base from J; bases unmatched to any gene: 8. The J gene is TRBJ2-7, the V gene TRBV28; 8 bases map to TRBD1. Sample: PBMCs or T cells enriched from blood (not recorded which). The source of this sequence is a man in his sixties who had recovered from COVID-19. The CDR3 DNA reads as TGTGCCAGCAGCCCACCAGGGGGCACTTCCTACGAGCAGTACTTC. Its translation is CASSPPGGTSYEQYF.